This T cell receptor (beta chain) comes out of a study of blood T cell repertoires in COVID-19. The overall study: T cells, B-cell-depleted T cells, or PBMCs supplied cDNA or gDNA.

The germline V gene has CDR1 GTSNPN and CDR2 SVGIG (reference sequence). The CDR3 runs 13 residues. The V gene end was trimmed by 5 bases and the J gene end by 2 bases; junction bases not matched to a gene: 5. The method was immunoSEQ multiplex PCR; TCRdb's version includes in-frame clones alone and lacks a portion of them. The sample yields 90,000 to 130,000 clones, about 89% seen once. The clonotype was recovered from a man aged 40-49 years with acute or convalescent COVID-19. Specimen: peripheral blood. The chain has TRBV30 and TRBJ1-2, with 7 positions matching TRBD1. The CDR3 DNA follows: TGTGCCTGGCGGGGACAGATCAACTATGGCTACACCTTC. Translated: CAWRGQINYGYTF.